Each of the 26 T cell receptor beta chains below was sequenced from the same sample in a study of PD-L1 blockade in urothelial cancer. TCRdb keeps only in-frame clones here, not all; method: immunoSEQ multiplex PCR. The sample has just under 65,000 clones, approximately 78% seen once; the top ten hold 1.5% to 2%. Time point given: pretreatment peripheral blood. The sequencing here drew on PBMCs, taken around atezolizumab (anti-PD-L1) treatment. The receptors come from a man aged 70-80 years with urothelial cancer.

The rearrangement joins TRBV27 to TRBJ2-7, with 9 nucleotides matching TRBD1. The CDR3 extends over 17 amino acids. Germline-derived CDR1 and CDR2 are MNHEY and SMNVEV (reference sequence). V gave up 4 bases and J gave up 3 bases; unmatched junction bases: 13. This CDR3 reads CASSSISGQGFLYEQYF. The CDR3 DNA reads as TGTGCCAGCAGTTCTATCTCAGGACAGGGGTTCCTCTACGAGCAGTACTTC.

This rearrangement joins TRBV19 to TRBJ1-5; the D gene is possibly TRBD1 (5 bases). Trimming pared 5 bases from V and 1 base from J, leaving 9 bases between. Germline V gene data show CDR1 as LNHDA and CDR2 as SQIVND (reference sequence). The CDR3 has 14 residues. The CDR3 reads CASSRDRSNQPQHF. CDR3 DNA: TGTGCCAGTAGTCGAGACAGAAGCAATCAGCCCCAGCATTTT.

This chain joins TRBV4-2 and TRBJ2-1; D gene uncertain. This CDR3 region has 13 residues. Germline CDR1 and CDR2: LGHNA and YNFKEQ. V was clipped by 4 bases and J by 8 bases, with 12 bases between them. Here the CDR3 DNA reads TGTGCCAGCAGCCCCTGGCTAGACGATGAGCAGTTCTTC. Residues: CASSPWLDDEQFF.

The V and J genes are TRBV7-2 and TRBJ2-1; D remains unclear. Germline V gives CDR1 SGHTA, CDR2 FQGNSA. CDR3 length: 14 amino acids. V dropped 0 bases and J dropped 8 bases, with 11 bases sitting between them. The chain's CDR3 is CASSLAQATYEQFF. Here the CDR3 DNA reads TGTGCCAGCAGCTTAGCGCAGGCGACGTATGAGCAGTTCTTC.

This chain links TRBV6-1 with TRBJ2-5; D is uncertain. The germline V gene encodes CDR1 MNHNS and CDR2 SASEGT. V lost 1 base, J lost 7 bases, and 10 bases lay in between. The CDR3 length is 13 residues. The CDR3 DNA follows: TGTGCCAGCAGTGAAGGCTGGGCTGGGACCCAGTACTTC. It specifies CASSEGWAGTQYF.

The DNA for the CDR3 is TGTGCAACGAATAGTCACTACGAGCAGTACTTC. Protein: CATNSHYEQYF. The genes are TRBV25-1 and TRBJ2-7; the D is unclear. Germline V CDR1 and CDR2: MGHDK, SYGVNS. The CDR3 is made up of 11 amino acids.

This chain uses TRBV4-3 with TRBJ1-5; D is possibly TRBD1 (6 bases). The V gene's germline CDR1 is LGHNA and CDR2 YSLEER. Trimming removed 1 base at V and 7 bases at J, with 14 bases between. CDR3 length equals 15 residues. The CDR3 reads CASSQGKGGNQPQHF. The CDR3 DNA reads TGCGCCAGCAGCCAAGGGAAGGGGGGGAACCAGCCCCAGCATTTT.

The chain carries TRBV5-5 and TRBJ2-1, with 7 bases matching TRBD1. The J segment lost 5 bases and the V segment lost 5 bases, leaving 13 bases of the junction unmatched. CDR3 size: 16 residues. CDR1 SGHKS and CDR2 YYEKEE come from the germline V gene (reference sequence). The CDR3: CASRVPRTGENNEQFF. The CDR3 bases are TGTGCCAGCAGGGTTCCACGCACAGGGGAAAACAATGAGCAGTTCTTC.

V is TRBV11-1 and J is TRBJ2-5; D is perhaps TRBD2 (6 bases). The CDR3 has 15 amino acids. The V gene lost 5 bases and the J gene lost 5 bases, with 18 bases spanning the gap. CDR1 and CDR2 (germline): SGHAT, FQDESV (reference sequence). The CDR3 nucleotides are TGTGCCAGCAGCGTCCGTAGCGGCTCTCCGGAGACCCAGTACTTC. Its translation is CASSVRSGSPETQYF. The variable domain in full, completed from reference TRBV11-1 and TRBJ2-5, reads EAEVAQSPRYKITEKSQAVAFWCDPISGHATLYWYRQILGQGPELLVQFQDESVVDDSQLPKDRFSAERLKGVDSTLKIQPAELGDSAMYLCASSVRSGSPETQYFGPGTRLLVL.

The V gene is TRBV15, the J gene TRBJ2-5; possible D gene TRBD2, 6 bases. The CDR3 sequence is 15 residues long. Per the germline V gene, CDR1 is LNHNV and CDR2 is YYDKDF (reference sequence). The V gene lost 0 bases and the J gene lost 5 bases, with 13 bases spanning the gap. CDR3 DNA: TGTGCCACCAGCAGAGATCCCTCGGCGGGGGAGACCCAGTACTTC. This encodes CATSRDPSAGETQYF. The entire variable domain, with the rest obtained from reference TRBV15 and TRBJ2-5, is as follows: DAMVIQNPRYQVTQFGKPVTLSCSQTLNHNVMYWYQQKSSQAPKLLFHYYDKDFNNEADTPDNFQSRRPNTSFCFLDIRSPGLGDTAMYLCATSRDPSAGETQYFGPGTRLLVL.

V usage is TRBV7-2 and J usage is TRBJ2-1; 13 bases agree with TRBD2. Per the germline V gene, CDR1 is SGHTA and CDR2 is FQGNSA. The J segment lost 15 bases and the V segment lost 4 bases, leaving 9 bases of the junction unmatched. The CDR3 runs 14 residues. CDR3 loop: CASSSGLAGERAFF. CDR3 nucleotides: TGTGCCAGCAGCTCCGGACTAGCGGGAGAGCGAGCGTTCTTC.

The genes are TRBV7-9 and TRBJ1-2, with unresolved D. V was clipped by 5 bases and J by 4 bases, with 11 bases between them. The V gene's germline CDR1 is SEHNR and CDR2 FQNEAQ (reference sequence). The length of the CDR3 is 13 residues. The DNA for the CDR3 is TGTGCCAGCAGCCCAGAAGTCAGCTATGGCTACACCTTC. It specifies CASSPEVSYGYTF. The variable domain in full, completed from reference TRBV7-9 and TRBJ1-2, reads DTGVSQNPRHKITKRGQNVTFRCDPISEHNRLYWYRQTLGQGPEFLTYFQNEAQLEKSRLLSDRFSAERPKGSFSTLEIQRTEQGDSAMYLCASSPEVSYGYTFGSGTRLTVV.

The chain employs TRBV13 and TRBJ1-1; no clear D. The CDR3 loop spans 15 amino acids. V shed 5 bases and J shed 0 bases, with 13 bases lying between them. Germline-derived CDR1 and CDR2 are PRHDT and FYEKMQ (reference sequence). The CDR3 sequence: CASSRDFIMNTEAFF. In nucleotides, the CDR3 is TGTGCCAGCAGCCGAGACTTCATCATGAACACTGAAGCTTTCTTT.

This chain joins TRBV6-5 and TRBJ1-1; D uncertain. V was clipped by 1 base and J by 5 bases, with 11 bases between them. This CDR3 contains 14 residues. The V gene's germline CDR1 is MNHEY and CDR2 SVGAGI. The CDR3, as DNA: TGTGCCAGCAGTTACTTGCCGGGTGGAACTGAAGCTTTCTTT. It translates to CASSYLPGGTEAFF.

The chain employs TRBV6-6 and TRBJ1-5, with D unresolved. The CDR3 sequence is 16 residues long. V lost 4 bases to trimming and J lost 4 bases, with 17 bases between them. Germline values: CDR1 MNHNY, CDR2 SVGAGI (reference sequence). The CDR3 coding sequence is TGTGCCAGCAGTTTTAACCAGGAGCGGGGTAATCAGCCCCAGCATTTT. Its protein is CASSFNQERGNQPQHF.

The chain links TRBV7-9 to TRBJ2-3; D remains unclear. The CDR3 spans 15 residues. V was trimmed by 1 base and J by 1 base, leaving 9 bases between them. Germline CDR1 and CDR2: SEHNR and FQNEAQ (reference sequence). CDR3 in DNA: TGTGCCAGCAGCTTAGGTTCGTCTCGCACAGATACGCAGTATTTT. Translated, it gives CASSLGSSRTDTQYF.

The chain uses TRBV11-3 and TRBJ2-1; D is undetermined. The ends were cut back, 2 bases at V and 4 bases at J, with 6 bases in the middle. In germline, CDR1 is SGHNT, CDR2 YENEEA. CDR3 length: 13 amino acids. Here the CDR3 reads CASSLSSYNEQFF. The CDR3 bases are TGTGCCAGCAGCTTATCTAGTTACAATGAGCAGTTCTTC.

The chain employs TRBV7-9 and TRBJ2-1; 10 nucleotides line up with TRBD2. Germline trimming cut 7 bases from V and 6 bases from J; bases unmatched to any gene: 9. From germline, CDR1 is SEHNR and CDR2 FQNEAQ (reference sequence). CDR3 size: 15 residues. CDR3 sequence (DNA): TGTGCCAGCATCCTCACTAGCGGGGCCTCCAATGAGCAGTTCTTC. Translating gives CASILTSGASNEQFF.

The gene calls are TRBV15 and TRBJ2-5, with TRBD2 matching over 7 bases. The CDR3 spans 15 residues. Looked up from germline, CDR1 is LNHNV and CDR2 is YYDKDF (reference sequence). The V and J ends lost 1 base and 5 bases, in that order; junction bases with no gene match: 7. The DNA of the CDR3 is TGTGCCACCAGCAGAGCACCGGGAGGAGGGGAGACCCAGTACTTC. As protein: CATSRAPGGGETQYF.

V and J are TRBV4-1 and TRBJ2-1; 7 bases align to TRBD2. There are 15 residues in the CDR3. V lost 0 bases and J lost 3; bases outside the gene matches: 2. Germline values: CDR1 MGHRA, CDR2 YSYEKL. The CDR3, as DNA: TGCGCCAGCAGCCAAGAGGGGGAGGGCTACAATGAGCAGTTCTTC. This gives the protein CASSQEGEGYNEQFF.

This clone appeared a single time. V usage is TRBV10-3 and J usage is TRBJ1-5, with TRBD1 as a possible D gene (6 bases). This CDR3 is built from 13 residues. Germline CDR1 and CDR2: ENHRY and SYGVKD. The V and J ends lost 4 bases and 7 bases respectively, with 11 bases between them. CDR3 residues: CAISAEQGQPQHF. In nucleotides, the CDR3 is TGTGCCATCAGTGCGGAACAGGGACAGCCCCAGCATTTT.

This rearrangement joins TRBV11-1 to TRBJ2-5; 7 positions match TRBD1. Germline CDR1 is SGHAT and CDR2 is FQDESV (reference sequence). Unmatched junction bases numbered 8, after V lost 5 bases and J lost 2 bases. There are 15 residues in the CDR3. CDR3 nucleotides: TGTGCCAGCAGCGTCACAGGACAGGAGCAAGAGACCCAGTACTTC. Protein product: CASSVTGQEQETQYF. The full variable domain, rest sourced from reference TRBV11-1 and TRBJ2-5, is EAEVAQSPRYKITEKSQAVAFWCDPISGHATLYWYRQILGQGPELLVQFQDESVVDDSQLPKDRFSAERLKGVDSTLKIQPAELGDSAMYLCASSVTGQEQETQYFGPGTRLLVL.

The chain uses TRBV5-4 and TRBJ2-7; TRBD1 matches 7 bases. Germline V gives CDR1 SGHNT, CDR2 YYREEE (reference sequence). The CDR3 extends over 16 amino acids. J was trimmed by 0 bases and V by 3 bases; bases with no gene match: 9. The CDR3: CASSSGGDSPSYEQYF. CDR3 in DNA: TGTGCCAGCAGCTCAGGGGGTGACAGCCCCTCCTACGAGCAGTACTTC.

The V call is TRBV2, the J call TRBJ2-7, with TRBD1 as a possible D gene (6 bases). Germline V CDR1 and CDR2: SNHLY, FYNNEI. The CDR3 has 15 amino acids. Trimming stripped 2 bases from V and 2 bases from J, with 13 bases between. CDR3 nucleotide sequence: TGTGCCAGCAGTGAAAGTGGACAGTCTCCCTACGAGCAGTACTTC. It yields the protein CASSESGQSPYEQYF.

This CDR3 is CASSLVGTGGNSPYEQYF. The CDR3 DNA reads TGTGCCAGCAGCTTAGTTGGGACAGGGGGAAATTCCCCCTACGAGCAGTACTTC. V gene TRBV7-2 combines with J gene TRBJ2-7, with 11 bases that match TRBD1. The CDR3 spans 18 residues. After removal of 1 base from V and 2 bases from J, the junction contained 10 bases not matched to a gene. Germline V lookup: CDR1 SGHTA, CDR2 FQGNSA.

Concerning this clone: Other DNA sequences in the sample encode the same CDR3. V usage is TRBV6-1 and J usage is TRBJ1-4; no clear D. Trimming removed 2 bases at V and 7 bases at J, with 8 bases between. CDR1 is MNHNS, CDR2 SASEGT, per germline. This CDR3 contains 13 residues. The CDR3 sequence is CASSERVAEKLFF. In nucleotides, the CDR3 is TGTGCCAGCAGTGAACGGGTAGCTGAAAAACTGTTTTTT.